This TCR beta chain was sequenced during a study of cytomegalovirus exposure and HLA in healthy donors. Regarding the study as a whole: Later on, an analysis tied some 17,000 TCR beta sequences to HLA alleles at 0.05 false discovery rate. An ancestry cluster, one associated with Asian ancestry, reportedly showed fewer N-insertions than the approximately 660-donor mean in a later analysis.

As regards this clone: Its antigen is unknown.

In the PCR, 60 Vbeta and 13 Jbeta primers were used. The repertoire was sequenced with immunoSEQ multiplex PCR; TCRdb's copy has only in-frame clones and lacks some. The sample table includes about 130,000 clones. V shed 1 base, J shed 7 bases, and the junction held 9 bases outside the gene matches. The CDR3 covers 16 residues. Germline values: CDR1 SEHNR, CDR2 FQNEAQ (reference sequence). This rearrangement joins TRBV7-9 to TRBJ2-2, with 7 positions matching TRBD2. The sequenced sample was PBMCs. The origin of this receptor is a woman between 35 and 50 years old in good health and CMV-seropositive. CDR3: CASSLGAGFDYGELFF. The DNA for the CDR3 is TGTGCCAGCAGCTTAGGAGCGGGATTTGACTACGGGGAGCTGTTTTTT.